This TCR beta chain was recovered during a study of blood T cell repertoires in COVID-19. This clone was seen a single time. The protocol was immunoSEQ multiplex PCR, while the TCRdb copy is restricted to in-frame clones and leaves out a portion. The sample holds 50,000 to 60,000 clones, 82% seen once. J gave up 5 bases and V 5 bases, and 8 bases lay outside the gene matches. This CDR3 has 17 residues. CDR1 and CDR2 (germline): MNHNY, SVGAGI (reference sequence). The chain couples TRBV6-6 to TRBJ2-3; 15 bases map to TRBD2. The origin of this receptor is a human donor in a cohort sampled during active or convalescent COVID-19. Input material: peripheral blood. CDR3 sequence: CASSLRTSGGVVDTQYF. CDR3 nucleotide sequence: TGTGCCAGCAGTCTCCGGACTAGCGGGGGGGTGGTAGATACGCAGTATTTT.